Detailed here is one T cell receptor (beta chain). Profiling relied on immunoSEQ multiplex PCR, and the TCRdb table lists in-frame clones only, not all of them. In the table there are about 67,000 clones, 87% of which are singletons. This specimen comes from a study of blood T cell repertoires in COVID-19. For the study at large: T cells, B-cell-depleted T cells, or PBMCs provided the cDNA or gDNA that served as material.

This CDR3 spans 14 amino acids. The germline gives CDR1 MNHNY, CDR2 SVGAGI (reference sequence). Trimming took off 6 bases at V and 1 base at J, with 13 bases between the two ends. The chain recombines TRBV6-6 with TRBJ2-7; tentative D call: TRBD1 (6 bases). The sequenced sample was peripheral blood. This receptor was identified in a middle-aged man with active COVID-19. The CDR3 DNA sequence: TGTGCCAGCAGGTCCGGGACAAAATCCTACGAGCAGTACTTC. As protein: CASRSGTKSYEQYF.